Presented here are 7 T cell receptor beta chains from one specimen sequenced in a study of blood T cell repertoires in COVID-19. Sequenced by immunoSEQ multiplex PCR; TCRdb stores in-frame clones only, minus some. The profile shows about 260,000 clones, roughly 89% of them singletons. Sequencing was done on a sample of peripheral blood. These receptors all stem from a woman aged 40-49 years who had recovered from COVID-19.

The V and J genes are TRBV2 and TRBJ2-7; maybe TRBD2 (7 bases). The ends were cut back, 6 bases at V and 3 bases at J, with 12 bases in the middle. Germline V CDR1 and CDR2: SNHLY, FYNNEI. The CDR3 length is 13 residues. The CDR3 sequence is CASRGRGNYEQYF. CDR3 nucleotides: TGTGCCAGCAGGGGGAGGGGGAACTACGAGCAGTACTTC.

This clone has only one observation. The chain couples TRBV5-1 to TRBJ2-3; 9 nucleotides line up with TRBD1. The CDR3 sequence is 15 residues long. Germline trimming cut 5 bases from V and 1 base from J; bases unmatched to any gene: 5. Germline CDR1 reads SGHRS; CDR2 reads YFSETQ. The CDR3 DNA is TGCGCCAGCAGGGAAAGGACAGGGGGCACAGATACGCAGTATTTT. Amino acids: CASRERTGGTDTQYF.

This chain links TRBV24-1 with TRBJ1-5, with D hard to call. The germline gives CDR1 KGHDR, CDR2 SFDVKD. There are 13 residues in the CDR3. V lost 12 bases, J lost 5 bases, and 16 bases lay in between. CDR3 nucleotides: TGTGCCGCCCCCCTAGCAACGGATCAGCCCCAGCATTTT. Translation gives CAAPLATDQPQHF.

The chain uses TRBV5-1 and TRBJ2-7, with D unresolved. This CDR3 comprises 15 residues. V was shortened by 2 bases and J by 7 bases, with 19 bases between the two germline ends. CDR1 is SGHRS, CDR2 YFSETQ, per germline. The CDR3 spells CASSFWLEKVGEQYF. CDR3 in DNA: TGCGCCAGCAGCTTCTGGCTGGAGAAGGTTGGAGAGCAGTACTTC.

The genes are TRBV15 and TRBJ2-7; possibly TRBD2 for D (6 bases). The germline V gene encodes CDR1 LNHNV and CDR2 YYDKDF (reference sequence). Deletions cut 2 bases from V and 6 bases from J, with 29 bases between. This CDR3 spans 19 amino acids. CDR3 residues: CATSRHRKPQGPGASEQYF. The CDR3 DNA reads TGTGCCACCAGCAGACATAGGAAACCCCAAGGGCCGGGAGCAAGCGAGCAGTACTTC. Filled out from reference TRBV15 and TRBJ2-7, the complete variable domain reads DAMVIQNPRYQVTQFGKPVTLSCSQTLNHNVMYWYQQKSSQAPKLLFHYYDKDFNNEADTPDNFQSRRPNTSFCFLDIRSPGLGDTAMYLCATSRHRKPQGPGASEQYFGPGTRLTVT.

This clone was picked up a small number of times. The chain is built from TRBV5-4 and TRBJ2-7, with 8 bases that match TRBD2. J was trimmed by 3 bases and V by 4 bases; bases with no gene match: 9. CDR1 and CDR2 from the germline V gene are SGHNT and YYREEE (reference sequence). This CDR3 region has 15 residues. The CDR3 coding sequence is TGTGCCAGCAGCCTCGGGGGGGCATTCCTCTACGAGCAGTACTTC. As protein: CASSLGGAFLYEQYF. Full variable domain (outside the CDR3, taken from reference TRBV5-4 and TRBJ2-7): ETGVTQSPTHLIKTRGQQVTLRCSSQSGHNTVSWYQQALGQGPQFIFQYYREEENGRGNFPPRFSGLQFPNYSSELNVNALELDDSALYLCASSLGGAFLYEQYFGPGTRLTVT.

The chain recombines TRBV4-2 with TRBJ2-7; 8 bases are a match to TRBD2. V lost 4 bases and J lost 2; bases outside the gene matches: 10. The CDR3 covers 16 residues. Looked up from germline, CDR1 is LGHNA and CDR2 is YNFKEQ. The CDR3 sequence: CASSPARRGDTYEQYF. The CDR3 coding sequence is TGTGCCAGCAGCCCAGCAAGGCGGGGGGATACCTACGAGCAGTACTTC.